This T cell receptor (beta chain) was sequenced for a study of T-cell reconstitution after alpha-beta-depleted transplantation in children. The study, taken as a whole, reports: Reportedly, roughly two months post-transplant, alpha-beta T cells arose from several hundred expanded graft clones. Several patients had high TCRbeta diversity at day 60; it came from surviving recipient T cells and thymic progenitors. Newly generated T cells supplied most T-cell counts and diversity one year post-transplant.

Many counts were recorded for this clonotype. The antigen is not known. Researchers prepared the TCRbeta library using unique molecular identifiers, the study reports. Each CDR3 protein gets one entry after TCRdb re-called the PCR reads with MiXCR. The sample yields fewer than 350,000 distinct CDR3 sequences, under 14% seen once. This clonotype was obtained from a male patient aged 2-15 years who had a stem cell transplant for chronic granulomatous disease, so the T cells may come from the graft donor. The sequencing here drew on peripheral blood, taken 180 days after TCRalphabeta/CD19-depleted stem cell transplant.

This CDR3 reads CASSTTSGSTGWEQYF. In nucleotides, the CDR3 is TGCGCCAGCAGCACCACTAGCGGGAGCACCGGGTGGGAGCAGTACTTC. The chain joins TRBV5-1 to TRBJ2-7; 11 nucleotides line up with TRBD2. V shed 4 bases and J 7 bases; nucleotides not matched to a gene: 13. The CDR3 consists of 16 residues. Germline V gene data show CDR1 as SGHRS and CDR2 as YFSETQ.